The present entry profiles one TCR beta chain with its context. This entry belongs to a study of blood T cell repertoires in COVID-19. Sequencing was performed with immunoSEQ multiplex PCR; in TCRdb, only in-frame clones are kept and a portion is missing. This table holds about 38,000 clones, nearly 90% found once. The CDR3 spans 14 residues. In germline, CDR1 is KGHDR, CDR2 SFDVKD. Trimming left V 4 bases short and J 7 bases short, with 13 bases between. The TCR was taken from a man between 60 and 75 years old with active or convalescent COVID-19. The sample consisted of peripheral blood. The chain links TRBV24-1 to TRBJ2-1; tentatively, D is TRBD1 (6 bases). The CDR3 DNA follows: TGTGCCACCAGTGAGTCCGGACAGAGGAATGAGCAGTTCTTC. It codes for CATSESGQRNEQFF.